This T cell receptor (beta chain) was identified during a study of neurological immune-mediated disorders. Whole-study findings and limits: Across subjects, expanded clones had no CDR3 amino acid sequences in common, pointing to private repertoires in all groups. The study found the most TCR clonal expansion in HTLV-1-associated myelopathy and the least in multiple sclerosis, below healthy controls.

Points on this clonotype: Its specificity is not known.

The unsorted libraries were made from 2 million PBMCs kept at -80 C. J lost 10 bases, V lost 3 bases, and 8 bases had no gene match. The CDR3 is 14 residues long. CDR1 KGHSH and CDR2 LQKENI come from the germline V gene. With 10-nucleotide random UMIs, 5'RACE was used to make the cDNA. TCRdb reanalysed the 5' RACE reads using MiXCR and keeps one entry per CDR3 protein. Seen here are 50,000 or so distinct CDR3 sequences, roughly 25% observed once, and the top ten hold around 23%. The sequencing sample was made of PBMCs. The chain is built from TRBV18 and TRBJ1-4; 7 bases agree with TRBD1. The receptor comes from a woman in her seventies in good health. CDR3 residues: CASSPDRGHRKLFF. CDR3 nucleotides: TGTGCCAGCTCACCGGATAGGGGGCATAGAAAACTGTTTTTT.